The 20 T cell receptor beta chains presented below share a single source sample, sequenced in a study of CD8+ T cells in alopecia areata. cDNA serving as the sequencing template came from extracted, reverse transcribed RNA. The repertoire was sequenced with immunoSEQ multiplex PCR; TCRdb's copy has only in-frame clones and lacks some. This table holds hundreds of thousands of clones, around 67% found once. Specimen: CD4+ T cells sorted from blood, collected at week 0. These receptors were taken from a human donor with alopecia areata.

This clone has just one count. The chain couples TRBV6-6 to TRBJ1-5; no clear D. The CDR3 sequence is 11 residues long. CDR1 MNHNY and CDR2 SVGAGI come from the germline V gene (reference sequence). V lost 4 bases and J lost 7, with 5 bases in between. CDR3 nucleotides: TGTGCCAGCAGTTCTGGCCAGCCCCAGCATTTT. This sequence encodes CASSSGQPQHF.

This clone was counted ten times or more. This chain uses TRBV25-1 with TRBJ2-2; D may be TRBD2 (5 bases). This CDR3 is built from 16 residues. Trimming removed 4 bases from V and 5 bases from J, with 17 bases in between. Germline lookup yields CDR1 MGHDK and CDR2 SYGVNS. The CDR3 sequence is CASSAPDHRGTGELFF. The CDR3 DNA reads TGTGCCAGCAGTGCCCCGGATCACAGAGGGACCGGGGAGCTGTTTTTT.

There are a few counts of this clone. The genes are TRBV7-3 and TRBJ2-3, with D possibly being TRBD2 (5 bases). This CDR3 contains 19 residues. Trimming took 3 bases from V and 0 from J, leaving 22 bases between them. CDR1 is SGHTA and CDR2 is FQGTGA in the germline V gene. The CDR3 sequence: CASSFGGYRPVSSTDTQYF. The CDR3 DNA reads TGTGCCAGCAGCTTCGGCGGGTATCGCCCAGTGTCTAGCACAGATACGCAGTATTTT.

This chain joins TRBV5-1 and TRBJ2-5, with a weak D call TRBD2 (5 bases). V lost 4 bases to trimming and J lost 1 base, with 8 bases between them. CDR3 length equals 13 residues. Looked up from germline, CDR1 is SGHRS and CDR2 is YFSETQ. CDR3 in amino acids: CASSRGFQETQYF. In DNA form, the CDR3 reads TGCGCCAGCAGCCGAGGGTTCCAAGAGACCCAGTACTTC.

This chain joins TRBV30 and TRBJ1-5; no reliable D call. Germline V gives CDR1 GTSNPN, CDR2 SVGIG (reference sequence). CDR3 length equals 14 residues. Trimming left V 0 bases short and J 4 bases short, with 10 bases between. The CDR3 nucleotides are TGTGCCTGGAGTGTATCGATGGGGAATCAGCCCCAGCATTTT. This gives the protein CAWSVSMGNQPQHF.

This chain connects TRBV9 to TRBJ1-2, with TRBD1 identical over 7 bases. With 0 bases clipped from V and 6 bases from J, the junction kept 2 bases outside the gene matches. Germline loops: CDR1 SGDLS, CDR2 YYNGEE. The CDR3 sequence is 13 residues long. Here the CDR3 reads CASSVEGAHGYTF. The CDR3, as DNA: TGTGCCAGCAGCGTAGAGGGGGCGCATGGCTACACCTTC.

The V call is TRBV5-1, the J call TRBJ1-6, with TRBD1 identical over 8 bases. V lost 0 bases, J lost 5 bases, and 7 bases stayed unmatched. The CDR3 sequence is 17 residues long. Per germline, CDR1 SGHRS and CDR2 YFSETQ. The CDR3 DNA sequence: TGCGCCAGCAGCTTGGGTCCCGGGACAGGTGATAATTCACCCCTCCACTTT. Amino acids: CASSLGPGTGDNSPLHF. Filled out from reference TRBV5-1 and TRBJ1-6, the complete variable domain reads KAGVTQTPRYLIKTRGQQVTLSCSPISGHRSVSWYQQTPGQGLQFLFEYFSETQRNKGNFPGRFSGRQFSNSRSEMNVSTLELGDSALYLCASSLGPGTGDNSPLHFGNGTRLTVT.

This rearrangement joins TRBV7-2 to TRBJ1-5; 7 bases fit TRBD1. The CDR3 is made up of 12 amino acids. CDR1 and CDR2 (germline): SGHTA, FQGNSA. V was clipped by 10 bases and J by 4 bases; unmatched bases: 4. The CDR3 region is CATRGENQPQHF. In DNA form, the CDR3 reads TGTGCCACCAGGGGGGAGAATCAGCCCCAGCATTTT. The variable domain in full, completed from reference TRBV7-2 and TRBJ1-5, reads GAGVSQSPSNKVTEKGKDVELRCDPISGHTALYWYRQSLGQGLEFLIYFQGNSAPDKSGLPSDRFSAERTGGSVSTLTIQRTQQEDSAVYLCATRGENQPQHFGDGTRLSIL.

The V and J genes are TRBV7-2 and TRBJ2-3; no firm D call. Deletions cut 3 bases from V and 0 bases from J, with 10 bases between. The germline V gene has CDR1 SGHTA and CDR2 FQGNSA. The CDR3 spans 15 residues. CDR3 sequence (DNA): TGTGCCAGCAGCTTCATGGCGTCGAGCACAGATACGCAGTATTTT. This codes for CASSFMASSTDTQYF.

The DNA of the CDR3 is TGTGCCAGCAGCTTAGAACAGGGCGACACTGAAGCTTTCTTT. It translates to CASSLEQGDTEAFF. The V gene is TRBV7-6, the J gene TRBJ1-1; D is perhaps TRBD1 (6 bases). V was cut by 1 base and J by 3 bases, with 9 bases left in between. The germline V gene encodes CDR1 SGHVS and CDR2 FNYEAQ. The CDR3 is 14 amino acids.

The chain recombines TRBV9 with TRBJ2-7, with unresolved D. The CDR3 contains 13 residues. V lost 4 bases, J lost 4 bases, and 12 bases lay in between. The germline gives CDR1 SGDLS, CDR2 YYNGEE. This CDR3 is CASSILDGYEQYF. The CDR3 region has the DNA TGTGCCAGCAGCATTTTGGACGGTTACGAGCAGTACTTC.

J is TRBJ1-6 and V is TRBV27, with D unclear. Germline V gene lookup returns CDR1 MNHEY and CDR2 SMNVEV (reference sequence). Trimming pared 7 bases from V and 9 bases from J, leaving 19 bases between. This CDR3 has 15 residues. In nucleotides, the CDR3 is TGTGCCAGCACTTCCCATCAGGACCGGGGTTCACCCCTCCACTTT. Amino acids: CASTSHQDRGSPLHF.

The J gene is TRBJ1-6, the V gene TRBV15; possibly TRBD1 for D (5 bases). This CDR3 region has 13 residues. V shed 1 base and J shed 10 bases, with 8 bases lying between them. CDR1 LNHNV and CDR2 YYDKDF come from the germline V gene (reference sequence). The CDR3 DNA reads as TGTGCCACCAGCAGAGGTCAGGGATCACCCCTCCACTTT. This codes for CATSRGQGSPLHF.

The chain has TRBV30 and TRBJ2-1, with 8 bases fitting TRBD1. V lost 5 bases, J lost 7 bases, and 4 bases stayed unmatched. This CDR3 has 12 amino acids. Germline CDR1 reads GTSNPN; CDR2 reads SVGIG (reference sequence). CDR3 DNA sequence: TGTGCCTGGGGACAGGGAAGGAATGAGCAGTTCTTC. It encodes CAWGQGRNEQFF.

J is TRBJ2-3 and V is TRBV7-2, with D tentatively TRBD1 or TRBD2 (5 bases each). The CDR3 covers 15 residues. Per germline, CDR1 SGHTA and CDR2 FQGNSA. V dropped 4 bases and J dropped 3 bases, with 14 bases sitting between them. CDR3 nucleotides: TGTGCCAGCAGCTCCAGGGAGTTGCGGACAGATACGCAGTATTTT. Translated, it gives CASSSRELRTDTQYF.

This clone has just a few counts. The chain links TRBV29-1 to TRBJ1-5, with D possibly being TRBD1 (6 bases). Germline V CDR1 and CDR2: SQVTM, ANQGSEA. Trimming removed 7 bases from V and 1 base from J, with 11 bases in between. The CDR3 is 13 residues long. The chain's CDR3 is CSGPGHSNQPQHF. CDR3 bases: TGCAGCGGACCGGGACACAGCAATCAGCCCCAGCATTTT. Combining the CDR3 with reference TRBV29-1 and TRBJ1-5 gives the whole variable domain SAVISQKPSRDICQRGTSLTIQCQVDSQVTMMFWYRQQPGQSLTLIATANQGSEATYESGFVIDKFPISRPNLTFSTLTVSNMSPEDSSIYLCSGPGHSNQPQHFGDGTRLSIL.

DNA of the CDR3: TGTGCCAGCAGCAACACCCATGAGCAGTACTTC. Translating it yields CASSNTHEQYF. This chain links TRBV7-9 with TRBJ2-7, with unresolved D. CDR3 length equals 11 residues. The V gene lost 5 bases and the J gene lost 7 bases, with 9 bases spanning the gap. Germline V lookup: CDR1 SEHNR, CDR2 FQNEAQ (reference sequence). The variable domain in full, completed from reference TRBV7-9 and TRBJ2-7, reads DTGVSQNPRHKITKRGQNVTFRCDPISEHNRLYWYRQTLGQGPEFLTYFQNEAQLEKSRLLSDRFSAERPKGSFSTLEIQRTEQGDSAMYLCASSNTHEQYFGPGTRLTVT.

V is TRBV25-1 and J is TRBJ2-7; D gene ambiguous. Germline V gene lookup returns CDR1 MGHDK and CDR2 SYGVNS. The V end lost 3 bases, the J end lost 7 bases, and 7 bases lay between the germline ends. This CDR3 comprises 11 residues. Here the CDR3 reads CASSEVGEQYF. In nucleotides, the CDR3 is TGTGCCAGCAGTGAGGTGGGAGAGCAGTACTTC.

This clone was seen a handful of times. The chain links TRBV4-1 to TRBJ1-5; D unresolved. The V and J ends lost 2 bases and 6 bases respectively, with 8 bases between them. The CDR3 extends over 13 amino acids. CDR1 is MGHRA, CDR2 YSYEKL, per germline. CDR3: CASSQQEGQPQHF. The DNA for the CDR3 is TGCGCCAGCAGCCAACAGGAGGGTCAGCCCCAGCATTTT.

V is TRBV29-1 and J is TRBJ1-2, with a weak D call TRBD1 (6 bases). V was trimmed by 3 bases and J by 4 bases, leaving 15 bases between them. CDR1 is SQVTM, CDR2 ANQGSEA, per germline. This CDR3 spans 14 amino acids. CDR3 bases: TGCAGCGTTGAGGGGCCAGGGGTTTCCTATGGCTACACCTTC. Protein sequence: CSVEGPGVSYGYTF. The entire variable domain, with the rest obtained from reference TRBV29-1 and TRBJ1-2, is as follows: SAVISQKPSRDICQRGTSLTIQCQVDSQVTMMFWYRQQPGQSLTLIATANQGSEATYESGFVIDKFPISRPNLTFSTLTVSNMSPEDSSIYLCSVEGPGVSYGYTFGSGTRLTVV.